These 21 T cell receptor beta chains came from one sample sequenced in a study of shared clonotypes between healthy human individuals (TCRdb year 2020). The library was built by means of the immunoSEQ multiplex PCR assay. What TCRdb holds here is the immuneACCESS table cut down to in-frame rearrangements. Part of the clones is not present; checked against another copy, under half of the missing clones reflect an unresolved V gene, and the others are unexplained. The sample table lists 2 million to 3 million clones, roughly 93% of them with a count of one. The top ten clonotypes cover roughly 0.36% of the sample. Material for sequencing was naive CD4+ T cells from PBMCs. The cell subset or site label here, explained by the study, means: CD45RA+ positively selected. The source is a man younger than 35 in good health. Some clones in this sample may be carry-over from other donors' samples.

The gene calls are TRBV5-1 and TRBJ2-5; no reliable D call. V gave up 2 bases and J gave up 4 bases, with 9 bases separating them. This CDR3 is built from 13 residues. Germline CDR1 and CDR2: SGHRS and YFSETQ. The CDR3 region is CASSLRVRETQYF. The CDR3 DNA reads as TGCGCCAGCAGCTTACGTGTACGAGAGACCCAGTACTTC.

This chain links TRBV11-3 with TRBJ2-2, with 7 bases identical to TRBD2. Germline assignment: CDR1 SGHNT and CDR2 YENEEA. This CDR3 has 16 amino acids. V lost 8 bases, J lost 0 bases, and 9 bases stayed unmatched. The CDR3 reads CASRLASGANTGELFF. As DNA, the CDR3 is TGTGCCAGCCGGTTGGCTAGCGGAGCGAACACCGGGGAGCTGTTTTTT.

The chain uses TRBV10-3 and TRBJ2-2, with 8 bases aligning to TRBD2. CDR3 length: 13 amino acids. CDR1 and CDR2 (germline): ENHRY, SYGVKD. V was clipped by 8 bases and J by 1 base; unmatched bases: 0. The CDR3, as DNA: TGTGCCATCCGGGAGGGGAACACCGGGGAGCTGTTTTTT. It yields the protein CAIREGNTGELFF.

The chain recombines TRBV19 with TRBJ2-7; weak D call: TRBD1 (6 bases). Deletions cut 3 bases from V and 4 bases from J, with 13 bases between. This CDR3 region has 14 residues. In germline, CDR1 is LNHDA, CDR2 SQIVND (reference sequence). Here the CDR3 reads CASSIGTGKYEQYF. The CDR3 nucleotides are TGTGCCAGTAGTATCGGAACAGGGAAGTACGAGCAGTACTTC.

With respect to this clone: Other DNA variants within this sample encode the same CDR3. The rearrangement joins TRBV5-8 to TRBJ2-7; 12 bases map to TRBD2. Unmatched junction bases numbered 0, after V lost 0 bases and J lost 2 bases. Looked up from germline, CDR1 is SGHTS and CDR2 is YDEGEE. This CDR3 contains 15 residues. CDR3 amino acids: CASSLGLAGAYEQYF. The CDR3 nucleotides read TGTGCCAGCAGCTTGGGACTAGCGGGGGCCTACGAGCAGTACTTC.

The chain has TRBV6-5 and TRBJ2-7; 7 bases match TRBD1. After removal of 4 bases from V and 6 bases from J, the junction contained 9 bases not matched to a gene. In germline, CDR1 is MNHEY, CDR2 SVGAGI. The CDR3 extends over 14 amino acids. CDR3 in amino acids: CASSSDRVITEQYF. The CDR3 DNA sequence: TGTGCCAGCAGTTCCGACAGGGTTATTACCGAGCAGTACTTC.

The V call is TRBV7-9, the J call TRBJ2-1; 8 bases are a match to TRBD2. The length of the CDR3 is 17 residues. Germline V gene lookup returns CDR1 SEHNR and CDR2 FQNEAQ (reference sequence). V was pared by 1 base and J by 4 bases, with 9 bases of the junction left unmatched. The CDR3 bases are TGTGCCAGCAGCTTAGGAAGGGATAGCGGGGCGTACAATGAGCAGTTCTTC. The encoded protein is CASSLGRDSGAYNEQFF.

The gene calls are TRBV6-1 and TRBJ1-5; 7 bases agree with TRBD1. Germline CDR1 and CDR2: MNHNS and SASEGT. The CDR3 is 13 residues long. J was trimmed by 6 bases and V by 8 bases; bases with no gene match: 7. The CDR3 loop reads CASDRDEGQPQHF. DNA of the CDR3: TGTGCCAGCGACAGGGATGAGGGTCAGCCCCAGCATTTT.

This clone has a single count. The chain recombines TRBV10-2 with TRBJ2-4; D may be TRBD2 (6 bases). V gave up 0 bases and J gave up 6 bases, with 6 bases separating them. Germline V gene sequence: CDR1 WSHSY, CDR2 SAAADI. This CDR3 spans 13 amino acids. CDR3 protein: CASSESGGNIQYF. CDR3 DNA: TGCGCCAGCAGTGAGTCGGGGGGAAACATTCAGTACTTC.

The chain combines TRBV28 with TRBJ1-5; TRBD1 agrees at 10 bases. Trimming at V came to 5 bases and at J to 6 bases, leaving 13 bases not matched to a gene. This CDR3 region has 17 residues. Per the germline V gene, CDR1 is MDHEN and CDR2 is SYDVKM. CDR3 sequence (DNA): TGTGCCAGCAGTCACCCCCCCGGGACAGGGGCTTTTCAGCCCCAGCATTTT. Its translation: CASSHPPGTGAFQPQHF.

This chain joins TRBV7-8 and TRBJ2-7, with D perhaps matching TRBD2 (6 bases). With 3 bases removed from V and 4 bases from J, the gap between germline ends came to 13 bases. The CDR3 extends over 14 amino acids. Germline V gives CDR1 SGHVS, CDR2 FQNEAQ. As DNA, the CDR3 is TGTGCCAGCAGCTTGGGGGGAGATGGTTACGAGCAGTACTTC. Residues: CASSLGGDGYEQYF.

This chain links TRBV4-1 with TRBJ2-3; tentatively, D is TRBD1 or TRBD2 (5 bases each). V was clipped by 2 bases and J by 4 bases, with 10 bases between them. The CDR3 consists of 14 residues. Germline loops: CDR1 MGHRA, CDR2 YSYEKL. Here the CDR3 DNA reads TGCGCCAGCAGCCAAAGGTTGGGGGCAGATACGCAGTATTTT. It specifies CASSQRLGADTQYF.

The chain recombines TRBV28 with TRBJ2-7; 10 bases map to TRBD1. The CDR3 contains 15 residues. CDR1 is MDHEN and CDR2 is SYDVKM in the germline V gene. V shed 8 bases and J 7 bases; nucleotides not matched to a gene: 14. The CDR3 DNA reads as TGTGCCAGCGCTCGCATTGGGGACAGGGGACGAGAGCAGTACTTC. Amino acid sequence: CASARIGDRGREQYF.

This chain links TRBV7-2 with TRBJ2-3, with 11 nucleotides matching TRBD2. V lost 4 bases, J lost 2 bases, and 8 bases stayed unmatched. CDR1 and CDR2 (germline): SGHTA, FQGNSA. The length of the CDR3 is 17 residues. CDR3 coding DNA: TGTGCCAGCAGCTCCCGGACTAGCGGGTTTCCCACAGATACGCAGTATTTT. Translating gives CASSSRTSGFPTDTQYF.

This clone is a singleton in its sample. The chain carries TRBV10-2 and TRBJ2-5, with 8 bases identical to TRBD2. V gave up 2 bases and J gave up 4 bases; unmatched junction bases: 6. CDR3 length: 15 residues. The germline V gene has CDR1 WSHSY and CDR2 SAAADI. Written as DNA, the CDR3 is TGCGCCAGCAGTGAGGCGGGGGGTATGCGAGAGACCCAGTACTTC. Amino acid sequence: CASSEAGGMRETQYF.

The chain has TRBV7-2 and TRBJ1-2; no firm D call. V was cut by 2 bases and J by 0 bases, with 10 bases left in between. The CDR3 has 15 amino acids. CDR1 is SGHTA, CDR2 FQGNSA, per germline. The CDR3 region is CASSLSREANYGYTF. DNA of the CDR3: TGTGCCAGCAGCTTAAGTCGAGAAGCTAACTATGGCTACACCTTC. The variable domain in full, with the rest retrieved from reference TRBV7-2 and TRBJ1-2, is GAGVSQSPSNKVTEKGKDVELRCDPISGHTALYWYRQSLGQGLEFLIYFQGNSAPDKSGLPSDRFSAERTGGSVSTLTIQRTQQEDSAVYLCASSLSREANYGYTFGSGTRLTVV.

This chain joins TRBV30 and TRBJ1-5; weak D call: TRBD1 (5 bases). Trimming left V 4 bases short and J 6 bases short, with 16 bases between. CDR3 length: 14 residues. The germline CDR1 and CDR2 sequences are GTSNPN and SVGIG (reference sequence). CDR3 sequence reads: CAWTKVVGGQPQHF. CDR3 sequence (DNA): TGTGCCTGGACAAAAGTCGTCGGGGGTCAGCCCCAGCATTTT. The entire variable domain, with the rest obtained from reference TRBV30 and TRBJ1-5, is as follows: SQTIHQWPATLVQPVGSPLSLECTVEGTSNPNLYWYRQAAGRGLQLLFYSVGIGQISSEVPQNLSASRPQDRQFILSSKKLLLSDSGFYLCAWTKVVGGQPQHFGDGTRLSIL.

The rearrangement uses TRBV18 and TRBJ1-2; unclear D gene. The V gene's germline CDR1 is KGHSH and CDR2 LQKENI. The germline V and J ends were trimmed by 3 bases and 2 bases, with 10 bases remaining between them. This CDR3 spans 14 amino acids. The CDR3 nucleotides are TGTGCCAGCTCACCGTTTACGGAGAACTATGGCTACACCTTC. This codes for CASSPFTENYGYTF.

This rearrangement joins TRBV28 to TRBJ1-5, with TRBD1 matching 7 bases. The V and J ends lost 7 bases and 1 base, in that order; junction bases with no gene match: 1. From germline, CDR1 is MDHEN and CDR2 SYDVKM. There are 13 residues in the CDR3. CDR3 residues: CASKQGSNQPQHF. CDR3 coding DNA: TGTGCCAGCAAACAGGGGAGCAATCAGCCCCAGCATTTT.

A single count supports this clone. The genes are TRBV4-1 and TRBJ1-2; unclear D gene. Looked up from germline, CDR1 is MGHRA and CDR2 is YSYEKL. The CDR3 totals 18 residues. V dropped 4 bases and J dropped 3 bases, with 24 bases sitting between them. This chain's CDR3 is CASSPSHGRANEYYGYTF. DNA of the CDR3: TGCGCCAGCAGCCCCTCCCATGGCCGGGCGAACGAATACTATGGCTACACCTTC.

This clone was counted once. The chain combines TRBV30 with TRBJ2-7, with TRBD1 as a possible D gene (6 bases). The CDR3 has 12 residues. Germline V gene lookup returns CDR1 GTSNPN and CDR2 SVGIG (reference sequence). Trimming cost V 4 bases and J 4 bases, with 11 bases left between them. The CDR3 loop is CAWTLDSYEQYF. In DNA form, the CDR3 reads TGTGCCTGGACCCTGGACAGTTACGAGCAGTACTTC.